This T cell receptor delta chain emerged from a study of Vδ1+ human thymocytes. This clone has only a few counts. Its matching antigen is unknown. Other DNA sequences in the sample encode the same CDR3. Sequences come from RNA converted to cDNA by reverse transcription. Multiplex PCR used pooled V-gene forward primers and a constant-region reverse primer to amplify CDR3s. TCRdb processed the multiplex PCR reads again with the CATT caller. The repertoire consists of about 27,000 delta-chain clones, with around 28% occurring once and the leading ten covering 1.6%. After alphabeta T cell depletion, CD3+ Vdelta1+ Vdelta2- thymocytes were sorted. CDR1 is TSWWSYY and CDR2 is QGS in the germline V gene. CDR3 length: 23 residues. Deletions cut 1 base from V and 3 bases from J, with 36 bases between. The study's findings and limits: Thymic TRG and TRD repertoires appeared highly polyclonal, with Gaussian CDR3 length distributions.

Sequenced material: Vdelta1+ gamma-delta thymocytes from the thymus. Sample subset: FACS-sorted CD3+ TCRalphabeta- TCRVdelta1+ TCRVdelta2- thymocytes. The clonotype comes from a boy under three years old who had congenital heart surgery. The chain links TRDV1 to TRDJ1; D possibly corresponds to TRDD3 (6 bases). The DNA of the CDR3 is TGTGCTCTTGGGGAACCTAATCCGAACGTCCACAATCCTGGGGTGGGTTACGCCGATAAACTCATCTTT. It encodes CALGEPNPNVHNPGVGYADKLIF.